This TCR beta chain was sequenced in a study of T cell changes during pregnancy in multiple sclerosis. The repertoire was sequenced with immunoSEQ multiplex PCR; TCRdb's copy has only in-frame clones and lacks some. The sample has 60,000 to 75,000 clones, over 85% seen once. Germline CDR1 reads MNHEY; CDR2 reads SMNVEV (reference sequence). The CDR3 extends over 17 amino acids. J was trimmed by 0 bases and V by 9 bases; bases with no gene match: 10. The J gene is TRBJ2-1, the V gene TRBV27; 11 nucleotides match TRBD2. The sample in question was CD8+ T cells from peripheral blood mononuclear cells, obtained in the second trimester of pregnancy. The sequence was collected from a female donor with multiple sclerosis, enrolled in a pregnancy study. CDR3 region: CASGASGRQSSYNEQFF. CDR3 coding DNA: TGTGCCAGTGGAGCTAGCGGGAGGCAGAGCTCCTACAATGAGCAGTTCTTC.